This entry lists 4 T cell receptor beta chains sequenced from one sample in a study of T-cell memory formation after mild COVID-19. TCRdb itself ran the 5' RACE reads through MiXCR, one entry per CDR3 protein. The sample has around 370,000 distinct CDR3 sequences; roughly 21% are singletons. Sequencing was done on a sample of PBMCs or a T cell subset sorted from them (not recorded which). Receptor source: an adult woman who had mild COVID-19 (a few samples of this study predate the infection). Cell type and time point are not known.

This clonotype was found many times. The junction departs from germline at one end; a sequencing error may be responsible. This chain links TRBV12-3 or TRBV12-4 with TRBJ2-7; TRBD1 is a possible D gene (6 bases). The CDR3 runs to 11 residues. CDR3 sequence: CASSTGYEQYF. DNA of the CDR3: TGCGCCAGCAGTACAGGGTACGAGCAGTACTTC.

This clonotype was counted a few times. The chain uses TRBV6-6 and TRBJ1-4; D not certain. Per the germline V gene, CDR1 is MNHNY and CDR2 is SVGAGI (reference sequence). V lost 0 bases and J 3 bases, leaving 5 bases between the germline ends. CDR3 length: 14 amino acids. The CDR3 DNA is TGTGCCAGCAGTTACTCGGCGTCTAATGAAAAACTGTTTTTT. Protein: CASSYSASNEKLFF.

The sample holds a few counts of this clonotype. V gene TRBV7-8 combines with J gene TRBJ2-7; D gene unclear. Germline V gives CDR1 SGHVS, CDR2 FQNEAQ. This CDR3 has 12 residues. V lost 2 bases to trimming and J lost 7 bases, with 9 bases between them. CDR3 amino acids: CASSLWSSEQYF. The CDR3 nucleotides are TGTGCCAGCAGCTTATGGTCGAGTGAGCAGTACTTC.

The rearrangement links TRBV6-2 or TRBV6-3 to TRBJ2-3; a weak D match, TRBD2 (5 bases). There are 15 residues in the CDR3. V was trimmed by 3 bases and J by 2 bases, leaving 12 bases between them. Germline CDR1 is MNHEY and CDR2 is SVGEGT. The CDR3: CASSYLDSYTDTQYF. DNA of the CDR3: TGTGCCAGCAGTTATTTGGACTCCTACACAGATACGCAGTATTTT.